One and the same sample provided the 23 T cell receptor beta chains below, sequenced in a study of response to subunit inactivated influenza vaccine. TCRdb itself ran the RT-PCR reads through MiXCR, one entry per CDR3 protein. The table has approximately 700,000 distinct CDR3 sequences, approximately 15% seen once. Sequences were derived from PBMCs from blood, sampled 14 to 15 days before vaccination. These receptors were obtained from a man between 50 and 59 years old who received an inactivated influenza vaccine.

The chain couples TRBV28 to TRBJ1-3; no definite D call. Germline-derived CDR1 and CDR2 are MDHEN and SYDVKM. V was pared by 5 bases and J by 14 bases, with 16 bases between. There are 12 residues in the CDR3. The CDR3 region has the DNA TGTGCCAGCAGTGTAGGACTGAGTCTGCTATATTTT. The encoded protein is CASSVGLSLLYF.

The V call is TRBV20-1, the J call TRBJ1-1, with 8 positions matching TRBD1. V gave up 3 bases and J gave up 11 bases; unmatched junction bases: 17. Germline V gene data show CDR1 as DFQATT and CDR2 as SNEGSKA (reference sequence). The length of the CDR3 is 15 residues. The CDR3 sequence is CSARYPGGQGRDAFF. CDR3 in DNA: TGCAGTGCTAGGTACCCAGGCGGACAGGGTAGGGACGCTTTCTTT.

This clonotype occurred a few times. This chain's CDR3 is CASSYSSSGADTGELFF. CDR3 in DNA: TGTGCCAGCAGTTACTCTTCTAGCGGGGCGGACACCGGGGAGCTGTTTTTT. The gene calls are TRBV6-2 or TRBV6-3 and TRBJ2-2; the match to TRBD2 covers 9 bases. In germline, CDR1 is MNHEY, CDR2 SVGEGT. The CDR3 covers 17 residues. The ends lost 0 bases at V and 3 bases at J; junction bases unmatched: 5.

This clonotype has ten or more counts. V gene TRBV5-1 combines with J gene TRBJ2-1, with 8 bases aligning to TRBD1. The CDR3 totals 16 residues. The trim removed 0 bases at V and 6 bases at J, leaving 8 bases unmatched. Germline assignment: CDR1 SGHRS and CDR2 YFSETQ. In DNA, the CDR3 is TGCGCCAGCAGCTTGGCCTTCAGGGGGCTTGGCAATGAGCAGTTCTTC. This sequence encodes CASSLAFRGLGNEQFF.

A few counts support this clonotype. The V and J genes are TRBV29-1 and TRBJ2-1; 7 bases align to TRBD2. Germline values: CDR1 SQVTM, CDR2 ANQGSEA. The CDR3 runs to 13 residues. The ends lost 5 bases at V and 4 bases at J; junction bases unmatched: 5. The CDR3 DNA sequence: TGCAGCGTTTTAGTGGGACTATACAATGAGCAGTTCTTC. Translating it yields CSVLVGLYNEQFF.

This clonotype was detected a few times. This chain joins TRBV6-1 and TRBJ2-4, with 9 bases fitting TRBD1. Germline V gene sequence: CDR1 MNHNS, CDR2 SASEGT. V lost 6 bases and J lost 1; bases outside the gene matches: 4. The CDR3 is 15 amino acids. CDR3 in amino acids: CASSPGQGAKNIQYF. The CDR3 DNA sequence: TGTGCCAGCAGCCCGGGACAGGGTGCCAAAAACATTCAGTACTTC.

This clonotype was recorded a few times. V usage is TRBV7-2 and J usage is TRBJ2-5; D is perhaps TRBD1 or TRBD2 (5 bases each). V dropped 5 bases and J dropped 5 bases, with 21 bases sitting between them. The CDR3 covers 16 residues. Germline V gives CDR1 SGHTA, CDR2 FQGNSA. As DNA, the CDR3 is TGTGCCAGCAGCCCTGGATTTTCGGGGCTTGGGGAGACCCAGTACTTC. Residues: CASSPGFSGLGETQYF.

This clonotype was detected only a few times. In nucleotides, the CDR3 is TGTGCCAGCAGCCAGGGAGGGCCAACAGATACGCAGTATTTT. Its protein is CASSQGGPTDTQYF. The gene calls are TRBV11-2 and TRBJ2-3; 7 nucleotides align to TRBD2. The CDR3 extends over 14 amino acids. The ends lost 5 bases at V and 3 bases at J; junction bases unmatched: 5. From germline, CDR1 is SGHAT and CDR2 FQNNGV.

This clonotype was counted many times. The J gene is TRBJ2-3, the V gene TRBV4-3; D is perhaps TRBD1 or TRBD2 (6 bases each). Trimming removed 0 bases at V and 10 bases at J, with 11 bases between. This CDR3 spans 13 amino acids. Germline assignment: CDR1 LGHNA and CDR2 YSLEER. DNA of the CDR3: TGCGCCAGCAGCCAAGAACGGGGGCGGGCGCAGTATTTT. Its protein is CASSQERGRAQYF.

The gene calls are TRBV20-1 and TRBJ2-1; TRBD2 is a possible D gene (5 bases). Trimming removed 0 bases from V and 9 bases from J, with 24 bases in between. The CDR3 has 17 amino acids. The germline V gene encodes CDR1 DFQATT and CDR2 SNEGSKA (reference sequence). The chain's CDR3 is CSARDPRKVALTSEQFF. Here the CDR3 DNA reads TGCAGTGCTAGAGATCCCAGGAAGGTAGCGCTTACATCTGAGCAGTTCTTC.

This clonotype was found many times. Written as DNA, the CDR3 is TGCGCCAGCAGCTTGGGGCTTGGGACTAGCGGGAGTATCTACGAGCAGTACTTC. This translates into CASSLGLGTSGSIYEQYF. The chain joins TRBV5-1 to TRBJ2-7; 14 nucleotides line up with TRBD2. The CDR3 length is 18 residues. Germline V gene data show CDR1 as SGHRS and CDR2 as YFSETQ. The V gene end was trimmed by 0 bases and the J gene end by 3 bases; junction bases not matched to a gene: 8.

In its sample, this clonotype was seen a few times. This sequence joins TRBV29-1 and TRBJ2-2; D is unclear. Trimming removed 7 bases at V and 0 bases at J, with 12 bases between. The CDR3 is 14 residues long. CDR1 is SQVTM and CDR2 is ANQGSEA in the germline V gene. The CDR3 spells CSATPAANTGELFF. The CDR3 DNA sequence: TGCAGCGCAACTCCAGCAGCGAACACCGGGGAGCTGTTTTTT.

This clonotype appeared many times. The V and J genes are TRBV5-6 and TRBJ1-5, with D maybe TRBD1 (5 bases). The CDR3 extends over 13 amino acids. V lost 4 bases and J lost 5, with 10 bases in between. Germline loops: CDR1 SGHDT, CDR2 YYEEEE. The CDR3 sequence: CASSRWGYQPQHF. The CDR3 DNA follows: TGTGCCAGCAGCCGTTGGGGGTATCAGCCCCAGCATTTT.

The chain combines TRBV5-6 with TRBJ1-2, with a tentative D call TRBD1 (6 bases). Trimming cost V 0 bases and J 3 bases, with 9 bases left between them. CDR3 length: 14 amino acids. Germline V CDR1 and CDR2: SGHDT, YYEEEE. CDR3 in amino acids: CASSLGQEDYGYTF. DNA of the CDR3: TGTGCCAGCAGCTTGGGACAGGAGGACTATGGCTACACCTTC.

This clonotype turned up a few times. This chain links TRBV6-5 with TRBJ2-7; 16 bases align to TRBD2. With 4 bases clipped from V and 0 bases from J, the junction kept 9 bases outside the gene matches. Germline CDR1 MNHEY, CDR2 SVGAGI. The CDR3 contains 19 residues. The CDR3 here is CASSSRTGLAGGPSYEQYF. In DNA form, the CDR3 reads TGTGCCAGCAGTTCTCGAACGGGACTAGCGGGAGGGCCCTCCTACGAGCAGTACTTC.

This clonotype was found a few times. J is TRBJ2-1 and V is TRBV6-2 or TRBV6-3; 11 bases are shared with TRBD2. Germline V CDR1 and CDR2: MNHEY, SVGEGT. The CDR3 runs 14 residues. The ends lost 8 bases at V and 8 bases at J; junction bases unmatched: 8. The CDR3 sequence is CASSSSGRFYEQFF. For the CDR3, the DNA is TGTGCCAGCTCATCTAGCGGGAGGTTCTATGAGCAGTTCTTC.

The chain couples TRBV20-1 to TRBJ1-5; D gene ambiguous. Trimming removed 4 bases at V and 3 bases at J, with 10 bases between. The CDR3 runs to 13 residues. CDR1 is DFQATT and CDR2 is SNEGSKA in the germline V gene (reference sequence). CDR3 region: CSAKETPNQPQHF. CDR3 DNA sequence: TGCAGTGCTAAGGAAACCCCCAATCAGCCCCAGCATTTT.

This clonotype appeared many times. This chain connects TRBV12-3 or TRBV12-4 to TRBJ2-7; weak D call: TRBD2 (5 bases). V lost 3 bases, J lost 6 bases, and 6 bases lay in between. CDR3 length: 11 amino acids. The CDR3, as DNA: TGTGCCAGCAGTTTGGGGAGCGAGCAGTACTTC. Its translation is CASSLGSEQYF.

This clonotype came up a few times. The chain couples TRBV18 to TRBJ2-3, with D perhaps matching TRBD1 (5 bases). Germline CDR1 and CDR2: KGHSH and LQKENI. The CDR3 is made up of 15 amino acids. V lost 1 base, J lost 1 base, and 9 bases lay in between. In nucleotides, the CDR3 is TGTGCCAGCTCACCACAGGGCAGGGGCACAGATACGCAGTATTTT. This gives the protein CASSPQGRGTDTQYF.

J is TRBJ2-3 and V is TRBV20-1; TRBD2 matches 7 bases. Germline CDR1 reads DFQATT; CDR2 reads SNEGSKA (reference sequence). J was trimmed by 2 bases and V by 1 base; bases with no gene match: 6. The CDR3 is made up of 15 amino acids. The CDR3 spells CSARASSGLTDTQYF. The DNA of the CDR3 is TGCAGTGCTAGAGCATCTAGCGGACTCACAGATACGCAGTATTTT.

This sequence joins TRBV20-1 and TRBJ1-1; the match to TRBD1 covers 7 bases. Germline CDR1 and CDR2: DFQATT and SNEGSKA (reference sequence). The V gene end was trimmed by 5 bases and the J gene end by 3 bases; junction bases not matched to a gene: 3. The CDR3 sequence is 12 residues long. The CDR3 bases are TGCAGTGCTGCAGGGGGGCACACTGAAGCTTTCTTT. Protein: CSAAGGHTEAFF.

The rearrangement links TRBV5-5 to TRBJ2-1, with TRBD1 matching 7 bases. This CDR3 has 16 amino acids. V lost 3 bases to trimming and J lost 6 bases; unmatched junction nucleotides: 12. CDR1 and CDR2 from the germline V gene are SGHKS and YYEKEE (reference sequence). The CDR3 reads CASSWAGRGQGNEQFF. The CDR3, as DNA: TGTGCCAGCAGCTGGGCCGGAAGGGGGCAAGGCAATGAGCAGTTCTTC. The full variable domain, its missing parts supplied by reference TRBV5-5 and TRBJ2-1, is DAGVTQSPTHLIKTRGQQVTLRCSPISGHKSVSWYQQVLGQGPQFIFQYYEKEERGRGNFPDRFSARQFPNYSSELNVNALLLGDSALYLCASSWAGRGQGNEQFFGPGTRLTVL.

This clonotype has just a few counts. The rearrangement joins TRBV7-2 to TRBJ2-1; 9 bases align to TRBD2. V was clipped by 3 bases and J by 7 bases; unmatched bases: 7. Germline CDR1 and CDR2: SGHTA and FQGNSA. This CDR3 region has 15 residues. The CDR3 region is CASSFRAGGQNEQFF. As DNA, the CDR3 is TGTGCCAGCAGCTTTCGGGCGGGGGGGCAAAATGAGCAGTTCTTC.